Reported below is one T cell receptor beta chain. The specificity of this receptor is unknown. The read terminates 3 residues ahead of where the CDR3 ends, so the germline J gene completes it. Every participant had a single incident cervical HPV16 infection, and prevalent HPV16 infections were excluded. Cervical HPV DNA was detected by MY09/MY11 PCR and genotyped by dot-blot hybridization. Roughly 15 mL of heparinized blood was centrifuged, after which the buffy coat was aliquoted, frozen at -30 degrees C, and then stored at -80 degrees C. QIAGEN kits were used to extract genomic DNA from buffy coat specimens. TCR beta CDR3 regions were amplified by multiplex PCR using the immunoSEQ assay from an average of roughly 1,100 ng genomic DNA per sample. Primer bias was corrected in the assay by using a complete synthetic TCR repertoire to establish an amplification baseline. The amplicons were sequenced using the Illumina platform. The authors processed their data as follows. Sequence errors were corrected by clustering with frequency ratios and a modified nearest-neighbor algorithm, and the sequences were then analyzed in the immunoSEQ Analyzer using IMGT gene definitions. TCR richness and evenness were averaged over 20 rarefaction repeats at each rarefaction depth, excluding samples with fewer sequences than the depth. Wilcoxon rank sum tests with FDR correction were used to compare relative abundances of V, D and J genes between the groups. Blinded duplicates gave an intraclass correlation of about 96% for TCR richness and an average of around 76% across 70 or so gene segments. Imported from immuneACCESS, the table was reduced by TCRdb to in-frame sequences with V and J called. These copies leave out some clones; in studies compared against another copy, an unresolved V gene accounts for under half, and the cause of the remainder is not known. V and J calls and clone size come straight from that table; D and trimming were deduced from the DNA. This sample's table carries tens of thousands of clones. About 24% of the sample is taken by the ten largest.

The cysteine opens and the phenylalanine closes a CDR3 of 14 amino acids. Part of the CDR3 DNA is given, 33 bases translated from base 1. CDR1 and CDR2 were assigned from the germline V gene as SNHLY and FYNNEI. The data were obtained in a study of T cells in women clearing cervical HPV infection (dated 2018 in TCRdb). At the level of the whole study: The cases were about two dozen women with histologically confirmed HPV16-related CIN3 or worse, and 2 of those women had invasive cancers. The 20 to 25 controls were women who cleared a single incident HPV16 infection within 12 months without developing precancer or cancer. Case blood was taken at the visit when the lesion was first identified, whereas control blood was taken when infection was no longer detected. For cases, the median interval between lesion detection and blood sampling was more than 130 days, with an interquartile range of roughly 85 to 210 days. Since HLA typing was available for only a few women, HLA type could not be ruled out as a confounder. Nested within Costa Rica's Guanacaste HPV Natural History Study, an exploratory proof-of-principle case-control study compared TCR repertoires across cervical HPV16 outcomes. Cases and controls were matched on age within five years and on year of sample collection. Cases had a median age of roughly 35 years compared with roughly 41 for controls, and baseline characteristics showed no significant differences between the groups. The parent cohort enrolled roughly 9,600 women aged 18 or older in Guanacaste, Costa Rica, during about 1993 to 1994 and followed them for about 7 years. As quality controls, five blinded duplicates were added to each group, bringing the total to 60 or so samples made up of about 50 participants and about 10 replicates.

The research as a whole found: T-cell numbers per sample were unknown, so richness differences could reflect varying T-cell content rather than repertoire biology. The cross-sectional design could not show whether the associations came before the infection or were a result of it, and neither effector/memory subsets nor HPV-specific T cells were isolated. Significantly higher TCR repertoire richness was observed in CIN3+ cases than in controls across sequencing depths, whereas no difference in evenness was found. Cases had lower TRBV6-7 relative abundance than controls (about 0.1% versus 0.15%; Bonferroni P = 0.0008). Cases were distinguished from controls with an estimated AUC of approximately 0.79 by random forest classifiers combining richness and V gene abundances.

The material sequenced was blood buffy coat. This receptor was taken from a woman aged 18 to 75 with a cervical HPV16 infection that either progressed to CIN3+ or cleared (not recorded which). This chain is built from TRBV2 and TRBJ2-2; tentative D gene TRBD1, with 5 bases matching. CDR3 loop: CASSEQGSNEKLFF. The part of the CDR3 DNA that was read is TGTGCCAGCAGTGAACAGGGTAGTAATGAAAAG.